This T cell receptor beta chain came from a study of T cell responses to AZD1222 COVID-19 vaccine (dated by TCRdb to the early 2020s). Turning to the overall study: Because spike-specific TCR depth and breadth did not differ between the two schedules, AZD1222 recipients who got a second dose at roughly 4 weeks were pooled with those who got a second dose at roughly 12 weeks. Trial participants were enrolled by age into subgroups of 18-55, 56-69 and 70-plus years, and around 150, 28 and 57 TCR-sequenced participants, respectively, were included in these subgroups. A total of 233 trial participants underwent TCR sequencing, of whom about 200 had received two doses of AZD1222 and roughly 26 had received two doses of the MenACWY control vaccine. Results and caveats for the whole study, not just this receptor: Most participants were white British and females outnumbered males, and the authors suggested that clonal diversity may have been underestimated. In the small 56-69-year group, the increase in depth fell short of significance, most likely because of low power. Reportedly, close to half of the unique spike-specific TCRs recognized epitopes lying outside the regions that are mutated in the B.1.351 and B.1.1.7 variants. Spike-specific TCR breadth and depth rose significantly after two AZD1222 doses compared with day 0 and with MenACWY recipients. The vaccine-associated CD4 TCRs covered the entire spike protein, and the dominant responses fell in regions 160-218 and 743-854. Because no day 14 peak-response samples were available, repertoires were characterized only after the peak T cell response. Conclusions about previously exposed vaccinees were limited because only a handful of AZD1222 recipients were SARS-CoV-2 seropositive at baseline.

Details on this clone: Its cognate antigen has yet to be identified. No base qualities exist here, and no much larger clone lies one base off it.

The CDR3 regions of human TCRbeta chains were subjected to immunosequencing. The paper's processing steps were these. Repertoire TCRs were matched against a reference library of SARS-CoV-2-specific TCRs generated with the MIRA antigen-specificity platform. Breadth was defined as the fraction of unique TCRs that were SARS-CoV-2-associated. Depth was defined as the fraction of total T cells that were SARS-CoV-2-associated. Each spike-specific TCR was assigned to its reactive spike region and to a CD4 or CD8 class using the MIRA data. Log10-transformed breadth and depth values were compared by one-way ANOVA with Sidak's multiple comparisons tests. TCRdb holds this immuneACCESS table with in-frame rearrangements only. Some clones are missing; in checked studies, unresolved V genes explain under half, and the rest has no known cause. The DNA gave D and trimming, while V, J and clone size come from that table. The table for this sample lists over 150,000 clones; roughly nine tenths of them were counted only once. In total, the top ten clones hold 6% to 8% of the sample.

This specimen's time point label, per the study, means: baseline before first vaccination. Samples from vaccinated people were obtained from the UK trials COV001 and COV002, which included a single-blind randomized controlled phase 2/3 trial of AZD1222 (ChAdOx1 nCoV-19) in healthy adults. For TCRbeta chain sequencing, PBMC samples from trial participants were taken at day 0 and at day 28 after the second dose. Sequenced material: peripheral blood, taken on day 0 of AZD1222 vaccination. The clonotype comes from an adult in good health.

The sequenced DNA is TGTGCCAGCTCACCATCTGTCAGTAGCTCTGGAAACACCATATATTTT. Its protein product is CASSPSVSSSGNTIYF. The chain is made from TRBV18 and TRBJ1-3, with no confident D gene call. CDR1 and CDR2 are drawn from the germline V gene: KGHSH, LQKENI. The V and J ends are trimmed by 2 bases and 0 bases, leaving 11 bases between them. The CDR3, from cysteine to phenylalanine, totals 16 residues. Only CDR3 DNA is held: 48 bases, read in frame from base 1. The CDR3 plus the reference TRBV18 and TRBJ1-3 genes for the other parts give the full variable domain: NAGVMQNPRHLVRRRGQEARLRCSPMKGHSHVYWYRQLPEEGLKFMVYLQKENIIDESGMPKERFSAEFPKEGPSILRIQQVVRGDSAAYFCASSPSVSSSGNTIYFGEGSWLTVV.